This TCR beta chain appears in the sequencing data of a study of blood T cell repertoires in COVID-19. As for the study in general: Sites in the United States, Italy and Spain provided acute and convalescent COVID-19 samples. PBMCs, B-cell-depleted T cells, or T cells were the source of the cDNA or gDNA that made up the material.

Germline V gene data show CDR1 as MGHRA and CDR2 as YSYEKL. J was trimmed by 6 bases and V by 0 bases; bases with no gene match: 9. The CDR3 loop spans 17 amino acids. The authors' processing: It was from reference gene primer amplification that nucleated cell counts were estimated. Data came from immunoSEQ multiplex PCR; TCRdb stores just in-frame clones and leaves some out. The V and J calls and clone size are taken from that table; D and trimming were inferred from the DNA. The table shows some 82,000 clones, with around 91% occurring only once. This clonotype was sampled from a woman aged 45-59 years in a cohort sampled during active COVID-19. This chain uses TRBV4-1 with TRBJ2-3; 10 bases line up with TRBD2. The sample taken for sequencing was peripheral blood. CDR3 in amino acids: CASSQEKERGGRDTQYF. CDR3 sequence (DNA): TGCGCCAGCAGCCAAGAAAAGGAGCGGGGGGGTCGGGATACGCAGTATTTT.